The source of this T cell receptor beta chain is a study of molecular identifiers for immune sequencing clone quantification. Broader study findings: Naive cells had under 1% of molecules in clones above 20 RNA copies, effectors over 99%.

MiXCR was run by TCRdb on the PCR reads, yielding one entry per CDR3 protein. The table records around 9,800 distinct CDR3 sequences, 15% to 20% of them present only once. This clonotype was seen ten or more times. Its specificity is unknown. Libraries of naive CD8 T cells were made from 20,000 to 1,000,000 sorted cells. They used 10%, 30% or 50% RNA. Sorting captured naive CD8 T cells as CD8+CD4-CCR7+CD45RA+. Sample: naive CD8+ T cells from blood, with Jurkat cell RNA spiked in. As for subset: FACS-sorted CD8+CD4-CCR7+CD45RA+ naive T cells. The TCR was taken from a human donor in good health. Some libraries in this study had Jurkat cell RNA spiked in.

The CDR3 DNA reads TGTGCCAGCAGCTTAGGGGTGGGCACCGGGGAGCTGTTTTTT. Translation: CASSLGVGTGELFF. The chain recombines TRBV7-2 with TRBJ2-2; D is ambiguous. CDR3 length: 14 residues. The V gene lost 1 base and the J gene lost 4 bases, with 7 bases spanning the gap. Germline V lookup: CDR1 SGHTA, CDR2 FQGNSA. Based on the CDR3 plus reference TRBV7-2 and TRBJ2-2, the full variable domain is GAGVSQSPSNKVTEKGKDVELRCDPISGHTALYWYRQSLGQGLEFLIYFQGNSAPDKSGLPSDRFSAERTGGSVSTLTIQRTQQEDSAVYLCASSLGVGTGELFFGEGSRLTVL.